Sequencing of this T cell receptor beta chain was carried out in a study of T cells in localized non-small cell lung cancer. Overall study findings and caveats: Heterogeneity remains possible, as sequencing covered one tumor region only. A higher density of T cells in blood coincided with extended overall survival.

Profiled with immunoSEQ multiplex PCR; TCRdb holds only in-frame clones, not every one. The sample carries 1,700 or so clones, around 34% recorded once. Germline CDR1 reads GTSNPN; CDR2 reads SVGIG (reference sequence). Deletions cut 2 bases from V and 4 bases from J, with 11 bases between. This CDR3 comprises 13 residues. There are a few counts of this clone. What it recognizes is unknown. This chain uses TRBV30 with TRBJ1-1; possible D gene TRBD1, 6 bases. The specimen comprised lung tumor tissue, sampled before any cancer treatment. The TCR comes from a woman aged 40-69 years with stage II lung adenocarcinoma. The CDR3 sequence: CAWSKGGTTEAFF. In DNA, the CDR3 is TGTGCCTGGAGTAAGGGGGGGACCACTGAAGCTTTCTTT.